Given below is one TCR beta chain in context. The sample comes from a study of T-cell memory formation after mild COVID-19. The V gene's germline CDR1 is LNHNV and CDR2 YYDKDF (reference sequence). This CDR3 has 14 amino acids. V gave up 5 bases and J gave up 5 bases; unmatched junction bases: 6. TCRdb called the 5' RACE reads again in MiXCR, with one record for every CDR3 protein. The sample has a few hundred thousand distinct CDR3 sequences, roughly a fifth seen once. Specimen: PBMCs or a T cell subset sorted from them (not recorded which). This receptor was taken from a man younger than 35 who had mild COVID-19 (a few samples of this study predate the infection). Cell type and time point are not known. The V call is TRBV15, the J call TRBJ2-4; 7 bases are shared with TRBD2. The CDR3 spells CATSVRLAENIQYF. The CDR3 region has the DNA TGTGCCACCAGCGTGCGGCTAGCGGAAAACATTCAGTACTTC.